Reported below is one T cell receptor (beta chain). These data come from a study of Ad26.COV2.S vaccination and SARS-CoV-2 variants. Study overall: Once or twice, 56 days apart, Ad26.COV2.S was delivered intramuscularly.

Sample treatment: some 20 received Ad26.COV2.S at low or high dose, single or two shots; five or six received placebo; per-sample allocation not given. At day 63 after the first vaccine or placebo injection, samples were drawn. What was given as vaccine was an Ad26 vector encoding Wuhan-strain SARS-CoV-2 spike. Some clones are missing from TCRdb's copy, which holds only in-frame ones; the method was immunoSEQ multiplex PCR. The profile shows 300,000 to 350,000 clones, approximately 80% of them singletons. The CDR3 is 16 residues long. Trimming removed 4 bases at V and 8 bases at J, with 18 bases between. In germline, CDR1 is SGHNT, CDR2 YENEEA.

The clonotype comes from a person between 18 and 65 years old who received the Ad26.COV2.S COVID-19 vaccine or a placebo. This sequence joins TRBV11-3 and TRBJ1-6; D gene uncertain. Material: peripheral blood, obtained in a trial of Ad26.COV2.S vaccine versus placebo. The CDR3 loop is CASSYRAPVGHSPLHF. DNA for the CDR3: TGTGCCAGCAGCTACCGGGCCCCCGTTGGGCATTCACCCCTCCACTTT.